A single sample gave rise to the 9 T cell receptor beta chains below, sequenced in a study of T cell repertoires and HLA-DP antigens. These receptors lack a known antigen. Assay: immunoSEQ multiplex PCR; the TCRdb copy retains only in-frame clones and omits some. Here the sample spans 65,000 to 90,000 clones, roughly 77% being singletons. Input material: CD4+ T cells from PBMCs. Receptor source: a man aged 55 to 70 in good health and CMV-seronegative.

A few counts support this clone. Its ends do not fully match the called genes, so a read error is possible. This sequence joins TRBV6-5 and TRBJ1-2; D is unclear. In germline, CDR1 is MNHEY, CDR2 SVGAGI. The CDR3 is 12 residues long. CDR3 residues: CASTTGYHGYTF. The DNA of the CDR3 is TGTGCCAGCACCACCGGTTACCATGGGTACACCTTC.

The rearrangement joins TRBV7-2 to TRBJ2-1; D possibly corresponds to TRBD2 (5 bases). V lost 0 bases and J lost 9, with 9 bases in between. The CDR3 sequence is 13 residues long. Per germline, CDR1 SGHTA and CDR2 FQGNSA. The CDR3 DNA is TGTGCCAGCAGCTTAGCGATAAGCGGTGAGCAGTTCTTC. Its protein is CASSLAISGEQFF.

This clone has just one count. Its ends do not fully match the called genes, so a read error is possible. The rearrangement joins TRBV6-5 to TRBJ2-3; no firm D call. There are 12 residues in the CDR3. Per germline, CDR1 MNHEY and CDR2 SVGAGI. The DNA of the CDR3 is TGTGCCATCAGTGAGTCAACAGATACGCAGTATTTT. Its translation: CAISESTDTQYF.

V is TRBV19 and J is TRBJ1-4; no firm D call. The ends were cut back, 3 bases at V and 5 bases at J, with 16 bases in the middle. CDR3 length: 16 residues. Germline V gene data show CDR1 as LNHDA and CDR2 as SQIVND (reference sequence). The CDR3 DNA follows: TGTGCCAGTAGTATGCGAGCGGGGTGGGAGAATGAAAAACTGTTTTTT. Translation gives CASSMRAGWENEKLFF.

The CDR3 DNA reads as TGTGCCAGCGCCGAAGGTCCCGATCAGCCCCAGCATTTT. Its protein is CASAEGPDQPQHF. J is TRBJ1-5 and V is TRBV2; D is unresolved. V was cut by 8 bases and J by 5 bases, with 13 bases left in between. The CDR3 is 13 amino acids. Per the germline V gene, CDR1 is SNHLY and CDR2 is FYNNEI. Supplemented by reference TRBV2 and TRBJ1-5, the full variable domain reads EPEVTQTPSHQVTQMGQEVILRCVPISNHLYFYWYRQILGQKVEFLVSFYNNEISEKSEIFDDQFSVERPDGSNFTLKIRSTKLEDSAMYFCASAEGPDQPQHFGDGTRLSIL.

This clone occurred a few times. The CDR3 spells CASSYPPTQHF. The CDR3 DNA is TGTGCCAGCAGTTACCCCCCAACCCAGCATTTT. The chain employs TRBV6-5 and TRBJ1-5; no clear D gene. The CDR3 runs to 11 residues. V lost 2 bases and J lost 11, with 7 bases in between. Germline CDR1 reads MNHEY; CDR2 reads SVGAGI.

The V and J genes are TRBV28 and TRBJ1-6; 9 bases line up with TRBD1. Germline V gene sequence: CDR1 MDHEN, CDR2 SYDVKM. With 6 bases clipped from V and 9 bases from J, the junction kept 3 bases outside the gene matches. The CDR3 is 13 amino acids. The CDR3 nucleotides read TGTGCCAGCAGAACAGGGGGCGGTTCACCCCTCCACTTT. It is translated as CASRTGGGSPLHF. Complete variable domain (other parts from reference TRBV28 and TRBJ1-6): DVKVTQSSRYLVKRTGEKVFLECVQDMDHENMFWYRQDPGLGLRLIYFSYDVKMKEKGDIPEGYSVSREKKERFSLILESASTNQTSMYLCASRTGGGSPLHFGNGTRLTVT.

This chain joins TRBV5-6 and TRBJ2-5; the D gene is possibly TRBD1 (5 bases). This CDR3 is built from 13 residues. The V gene's germline CDR1 is SGHDT and CDR2 YYEEEE. V shed 1 base and J shed 5 bases, with 9 bases lying between them. CDR3 bases: TGTGCCAGCAGCTTGCTGGGGCCCGAGACCCAGTACTTC. Translating gives CASSLLGPETQYF.

The rearrangement joins TRBV29-1 to TRBJ2-3, with D perhaps being TRBD1 or TRBD2 (5 bases each). The CDR3 sequence is 13 residues long. Germline V CDR1 and CDR2: SQVTM, ANQGSEA. V lost 7 bases and J lost 0, with 11 bases in between. CDR3 nucleotides: TGCAGCGCCTATGAGGGGAGCACAGATACGCAGTATTTT. Translated, it gives CSAYEGSTDTQYF.